This T cell receptor beta chain derives from a study of early T cells in non-severe SARS-CoV-2 infection. Study observations and caveats: Clonotype matching in VDJdb favored anti-spike CD8 responses and did not capture private and CD4 specificities.

Trimming took 7 bases from V and 3 from J; bases not matched to a gene: 4. The CDR3 spans 14 residues. Germline CDR1 and CDR2: SGHAT and FQNNGV. Individual cDNA molecules carried attached unique molecular identifiers. MiXCR, run by TCRdb on the 5' RACE reads, gives a single entry per CDR3 protein. The data show 95,000 to 100,000 distinct CDR3 sequences, approximately 9.9% seen once. Regarding this clonotype: Its antigen remains unknown.

The sample consisted of whole blood. The TCR was taken from an adult who was a healthcare worker with PCR-confirmed SARS-CoV-2 infection or an uninfected control (not recorded which). This chain uses TRBV11-2 with TRBJ1-1; 11 bases line up with TRBD1. CDR3 sequence reads: CASMRDRGYTEAFF. The CDR3 DNA is TGTGCCAGCATGCGGGACAGGGGGTACACTGAAGCTTTCTTT.